The rows below give T cell receptor beta chains drawn from one sample of a study of T-cell reconstitution after alpha-beta-depleted transplantation in children. TCRdb called the PCR reads again in MiXCR, with one record for every CDR3 protein. The data contain almost 250,000 distinct CDR3 sequences, under 30% of them singletons. Sequenced here: PBMCs, sampled before TCRalphabeta/CD19-depleted stem cell transplant. The receptors stem from a girl aged 2-10 years with Fanconi anemia, due to receive a stem cell transplant. CDR3s include the opening cysteine and the closing phenylalanine or tryptophan. Each record gives: V gene, D gene, J gene, clone size, CDR3 protein, CDR3 DNA. The D gene is left open where the match is weak. A clone size is listed for some rows: how often the clone was seen (once, few, many), or a class if it is expanded.

TRBV5-1	NA	TRBJ2-7	NA	CASSLGSGYGFYEQYF	TGCGCCAGCAGCTTGGGGTCCGGGTACGGTTTCTACGAGCAGTACTTC
TRBV9	NA	TRBJ2-7	many	CASSVSGNTYEQYF	TGTGCCAGCAGCGTATCAGGAAATACCTACGAGCAGTACTTC
TRBV6-5	NA	TRBJ2-4	few	CASSYSGPAIAKNIQYF	TGTGCCAGCAGTTACTCAGGGCCGGCTATAGCCAAAAACATTCAGTACTTC
TRBV20-1	TRBD2	TRBJ2-3	few	CSAVFGGATLIGTQYF	TGCAGTGCTGTATTCGGGGGGGCCACTTTAATCGGCACGCAGTATTTT
TRBV5-1	TRBD2	TRBJ2-3	many	CASSLAASGYTDTQYF	TGCGCCAGCAGCTTGGCGGCTAGCGGGTACACAGATACGCAGTATTTT
TRBV13	TRBD2	TRBJ2-2	NA	CASSLVSGRADGELFF	TGTGCCAGCAGCTTAGTAAGCGGGAGGGCCGACGGGGAGCTGTTTTTT
TRBV29-1	TRBD1	TRBJ2-1	NA	CSVVGTGVSYNEQFF	TGCAGCGTGGTCGGGACAGGGGTTTCCTACAATGAGCAGTTCTTC
TRBV20-1	NA	TRBJ2-1	few	CSAHPGPYNEQFF	TGCAGTGCTCATCCCGGCCCTTACAATGAGCAGTTCTTC
TRBV3-1	TRBD2	TRBJ2-1	many	CASSQEGGLGGNEQFF	TGTGCCAGCAGCCAAGAGGGGGGACTAGGAGGCAATGAGCAGTTCTTC
TRBV20-1	NA	TRBJ1-1	many	CSARDQVLNTEAFF	TGCAGTGCTAGAGATCAAGTGCTGAACACTGAAGCTTTCTTT
TRBV12-3/TRBV12-4	NA	TRBJ2-7	many	CASSLTRSSYEQYF	TGTGCCAGCAGTCTAACAAGGAGCTCCTACGAGCAGTACTTC
TRBV7-3	NA	TRBJ2-7	NA	CASSYVGGVQYF	TGTGCCAGCAGCTATGTAGGGGGAGTTCAGTACTTC
TRBV20-1	NA	TRBJ2-5	NA	CSANQGGGGETQYF	TGCAGTGCCAATCAGGGAGGAGGAGGAGAGACCCAGTACTTC
TRBV6-6	NA	TRBJ2-1	NA	CASSSPVYNEQFF	TGTGCCAGCAGTTCCCCCGTCTACAATGAGCAGTTCTTC
TRBV29-1	NA	TRBJ2-3	few	CSVEGTTSTDTQYF	TGCAGCGTTGAGGGTACTACCTCGACAGATACGCAGTATTTT
TRBV2	NA	TRBJ2-1	NA	CATLKGGDYNEQFF	TGTGCTACGCTAAAGGGGGGGGACTACAATGAGCAGTTCTTC
TRBV29-1	TRBD2	TRBJ2-1	few	CSVGLAGVGSYNEQFF	TGCAGCGTCGGACTAGCGGGAGTTGGCTCCTACAATGAGCAGTTCTTC
TRBV29-1	NA	TRBJ2-7	many	CSAKDSPYEQYF	TGCAGCGCTAAGGACTCACCCTACGAGCAGTACTTC
TRBV20-1	TRBD2	TRBJ2-5	many	CSASASGGSGTQYF	TGCAGTGCTAGTGCTAGCGGGGGGTCGGGGACCCAGTACTTC
TRBV10-3	TRBD2	TRBJ2-2	NA	CAISRTSGVANTGELFF	TGTGCCATCAGCAGGACTAGCGGGGTTGCGAACACCGGGGAGCTGTTTTTT
TRBV5-1	NA	TRBJ2-7	many	CASSVVHSGDGYEQYF	TGCGCCAGCAGCGTTGTCCATAGCGGAGACGGCTACGAGCAGTACTTC
TRBV7-3	TRBD2	TRBJ2-2	NA	CASSSGTSSGELFF	TGTGCCAGCAGCTCTGGGACTAGTTCCGGGGAGCTGTTTTTT
TRBV29-1	NA	TRBJ2-5	many	CSDKRGEWETQYF	TGCAGCGACAAGAGAGGGGAGTGGGAGACCCAGTACTTC
TRBV4-2	NA	TRBJ2-1	NA	CASSQDRRGGYNEQFF	TGTGCCAGCAGCCAAGATCGGAGGGGGGGTTACAATGAGCAGTTCTTC
TRBV20-1	NA	TRBJ2-1	many	CSAERYNEQFF	TGCAGTGCTGAAAGGTACAATGAGCAGTTCTTC
TRBV4-2	TRBD1	TRBJ2-1	few	CASSRAGTGLNNEQFF	TGTGCCAGCAGCCGAGCCGGGACAGGGCTCAACAATGAGCAGTTCTTC
TRBV6-5	NA	TRBJ2-7	NA	CASSYWSGPSYEQYF	TGTGCCAGCAGTTACTGGTCAGGGCCATCCTACGAGCAGTACTTC
TRBV12-3/TRBV12-4	NA	TRBJ2-4	many	CASSLTGKGGIQYF	TGTGCCAGCAGCCTGACAGGAAAGGGAGGCATTCAGTACTTC
TRBV20-1	TRBD1	TRBJ2-5	many	CSAVGGQGQETQYF	TGCAGTGCTGTAGGCGGACAGGGCCAAGAGACCCAGTACTTC
TRBV5-1	TRBD1	TRBJ2-7	few	CASRSGTGVRNF	TGCGCCAGCAGATCCGGGACAGGAGTAAGGAACTTC